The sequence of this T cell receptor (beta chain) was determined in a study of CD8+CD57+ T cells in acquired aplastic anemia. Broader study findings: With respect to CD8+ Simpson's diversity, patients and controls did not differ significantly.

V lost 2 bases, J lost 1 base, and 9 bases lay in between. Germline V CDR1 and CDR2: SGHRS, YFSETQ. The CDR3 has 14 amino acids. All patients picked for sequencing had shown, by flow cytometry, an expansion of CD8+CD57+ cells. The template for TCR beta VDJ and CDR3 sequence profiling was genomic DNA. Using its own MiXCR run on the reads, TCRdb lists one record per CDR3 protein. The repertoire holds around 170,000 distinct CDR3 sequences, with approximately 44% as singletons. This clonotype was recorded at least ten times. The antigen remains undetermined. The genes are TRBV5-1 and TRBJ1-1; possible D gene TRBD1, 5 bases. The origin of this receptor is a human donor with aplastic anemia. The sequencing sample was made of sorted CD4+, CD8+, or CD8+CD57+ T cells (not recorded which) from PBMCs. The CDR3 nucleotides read TGCGCCAGCAGCTTTGAAAGGGGGAACACTGAAGCTTTCTTT. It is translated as CASSFERGNTEAFF. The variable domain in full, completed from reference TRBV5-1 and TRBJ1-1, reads KAGVTQTPRYLIKTRGQQVTLSCSPISGHRSVSWYQQTPGQGLQFLFEYFSETQRNKGNFPGRFSGRQFSNSRSEMNVSTLELGDSALYLCASSFERGNTEAFFGQGTRLTVV.